Presented here are 17 T cell receptor beta chains from one specimen sequenced in a study of cytomegalovirus exposure and HLA in healthy donors. Assay: immunoSEQ multiplex PCR; the TCRdb copy retains only in-frame clones and omits some. The table lists around 300,000 clones, more than 75% of them singletons, with approximately 0.9% in the top ten. The sample comprised PBMCs. The source of these receptors is a woman younger than 35 in good health and CMV-seronegative.

The chain employs TRBV10-2 and TRBJ1-5; 7 bases agree with TRBD1. The trim removed 1 base at V and 4 bases at J, leaving 10 bases unmatched. Looked up from germline, CDR1 is WSHSY and CDR2 is SAAADI. CDR3 length equals 17 residues. The CDR3 protein is CASSEFPKTGRNQPQHF. The CDR3 bases are TGCGCCAGCAGTGAGTTCCCAAAGACAGGGAGGAATCAGCCCCAGCATTTT.

This clone was seen just once. This CDR3 reads CASQGNTEAFF. The CDR3, as DNA: TGTGCCAGCCAGGGGAACACTGAAGCTTTCTTT. The chain has TRBV6-1 and TRBJ1-1; possible D gene TRBD1, 5 bases. Germline CDR1 MNHNS, CDR2 SASEGT. The V gene lost 8 bases and the J gene lost 1 base, with 5 bases spanning the gap. The CDR3 has 11 residues.

This chain links TRBV2 with TRBJ2-5; tentatively, D is TRBD2 (5 bases). This CDR3 is 12 amino acids long. Germline V gene sequence: CDR1 SNHLY, CDR2 FYNNEI. The ends were cut back, 8 bases at V and 2 bases at J, with 9 bases in the middle. CDR3 region: CASFREQETQYF. CDR3 coding DNA: TGTGCCAGCTTTCGGGAACAAGAGACCCAGTACTTC.

The chain employs TRBV9 and TRBJ2-3, with D perhaps TRBD2 (5 bases). Germline loops: CDR1 SGDLS, CDR2 YYNGEE. The V gene lost 4 bases and the J gene lost 1 base, with 13 bases spanning the gap. The CDR3 is 15 residues long. CDR3 coding DNA: TGTGCCAGCAGCCCCACTCAGGAGGGCACAGATACGCAGTATTTT. This translates into CASSPTQEGTDTQYF.

The genes are TRBV4-1 and TRBJ2-1; D is perhaps TRBD1 (5 bases). The V end lost 6 bases, the J end lost 4 bases, and 25 bases lay between the germline ends. CDR3 length: 18 amino acids. Germline V gene lookup returns CDR1 MGHRA and CDR2 YSYEKL. The CDR3 spells CASSHWVQGKMSYNEQFF. The DNA of the CDR3 is TGCGCCAGCAGTCATTGGGTGCAGGGCAAGATGTCTTACAATGAGCAGTTCTTC.

The CDR3 region is CASSTGGETYEQYF. Here the CDR3 DNA reads TGCGCCAGCAGCACGGGTGGAGAAACCTACGAGCAGTACTTC. The rearrangement uses TRBV5-1 and TRBJ2-7, with D hard to call. The CDR3 sequence is 14 residues long. Trimming took off 4 bases at V and 2 bases at J, with 13 bases between the two ends. Germline CDR1 and CDR2: SGHRS and YFSETQ.

This sequence joins TRBV7-9 and TRBJ1-1; D gene ambiguous. Germline lookup yields CDR1 SEHNR and CDR2 FQNEAQ (reference sequence). The CDR3 contains 14 residues. V lost 1 base and J 5 bases, leaving 11 bases between the germline ends. As DNA, the CDR3 is TGTGCCAGCAGCTTAGTAGTAGCTGGGACTGAAGCTTTCTTT. This translates into CASSLVVAGTEAFF.

This chain joins TRBV21-1 and TRBJ1-5. TRBV21-1 is a documented pseudogene. This CDR3 has 16 residues. CDR3 region: CASRRRGENSNQPQHF. The CDR3 DNA follows: TGTGCCAGCAGGCGCCGGGGTGAGAATAGCAATCAGCCCCAGCATTTT.

The rearrangement uses TRBV11-2 and TRBJ2-1, with 7 nucleotides matching TRBD1. Unmatched junction bases numbered 9, after V lost 5 bases and J lost 5 bases. The CDR3 is 15 residues long. Per germline, CDR1 SGHAT and CDR2 FQNNGV. The CDR3 region is CASSRDSLANNEQFF. The CDR3 DNA is TGTGCCAGCAGCCGGGACAGCCTGGCTAACAATGAGCAGTTCTTC.

The chain combines TRBV15 with TRBJ1-5; no clear D. The CDR3 has 13 residues. V was pared by 1 base and J by 7 bases, with 8 bases between. The germline CDR1 and CDR2 sequences are LNHNV and YYDKDF (reference sequence). In nucleotides, the CDR3 is TGTGCCACCAGCAGAGGTGCGGGGCAGCCCCAGCATTTT. This sequence encodes CATSRGAGQPQHF.

This clone was seen only a few times. The sample carries other DNA sequences with the same CDR3. The V and J genes are TRBV20-1 and TRBJ1-2, with D unclear. The CDR3 contains 11 residues. Germline-derived CDR1 and CDR2 are DFQATT and SNEGSKA (reference sequence). Between the trimmed V and J ends, which lost 3 bases and 5 bases, there was a span of 7 bases. The CDR3 protein is CSASGSYGYTF. CDR3 nucleotides: TGCAGTGCTAGTGGCAGTTATGGCTACACCTTC.

The genes are TRBV11-2 and TRBJ1-5; D is possibly TRBD1 (6 bases). CDR3 length: 16 amino acids. Germline assignment: CDR1 SGHAT and CDR2 FQNNGV. With 0 bases removed from V and 0 bases from J, the gap between germline ends came to 9 bases. For the CDR3, the DNA is TGTGCCAGCAGCTTAGATTACAGGGTTAGCAATCAGCCCCAGCATTTT. Its protein product is CASSLDYRVSNQPQHF.

The chain links TRBV5-1 to TRBJ2-1; 8 bases map to TRBD2. The CDR3 is 15 residues long. The germline CDR1 and CDR2 sequences are SGHRS and YFSETQ. Trimming took 2 bases from V and 8 from J; bases not matched to a gene: 9. The CDR3 sequence is CASSFSGIREDEQFF. The CDR3 DNA is TGCGCCAGCAGCTTTAGCGGGATTAGGGAAGATGAGCAGTTCTTC.

The genes are TRBV18 and TRBJ2-5; 8 positions agree with TRBD1. Trimming at V came to 2 bases and at J to 1 base, leaving 6 bases not matched to a gene. Germline V gives CDR1 KGHSH, CDR2 LQKENI. The CDR3 runs 16 residues. The CDR3 DNA reads as TGTGCCAGCTCACCAATGGGACAGGTCCCCCAAGAGACCCAGTACTTC. Its translation: CASSPMGQVPQETQYF.

This sequence joins TRBV27 and TRBJ2-7; 8 bases fit TRBD2. J gave up 3 bases and V 2 bases, and 6 bases lay outside the gene matches. Germline-derived CDR1 and CDR2 are MNHEY and SMNVEV (reference sequence). The CDR3 spans 15 residues. The CDR3 reads CASSLGGTSIYEQYF. The CDR3 DNA is TGTGCCAGCAGTTTAGGGGGGACTAGTATCTACGAGCAGTACTTC.

V is TRBV5-4 and J is TRBJ1-1; perhaps TRBD1 as D (5 bases). Trimming shortened V by 0 bases and J by 1 base, and 13 bases separated the two germline ends. Germline V gene data show CDR1 as SGHNT and CDR2 as YYREEE (reference sequence). The CDR3 contains 16 residues. CDR3 sequence: CASSLAGRAPNTEAFF. The DNA for the CDR3 is TGTGCCAGCAGCTTGGCCGGCAGGGCACCGAACACTGAAGCTTTCTTT.

The V call is TRBV2, the J call TRBJ1-2, with 7 bases identical to TRBD1. The CDR3 runs 15 residues. Unmatched junction bases numbered 4, after V lost 3 bases and J lost 0 bases. Germline lookup yields CDR1 SNHLY and CDR2 FYNNEI. DNA for the CDR3: TGTGCCAGCAGTGAGGGGGACAGAACTAACTATGGCTACACCTTC. Amino acids: CASSEGDRTNYGYTF.